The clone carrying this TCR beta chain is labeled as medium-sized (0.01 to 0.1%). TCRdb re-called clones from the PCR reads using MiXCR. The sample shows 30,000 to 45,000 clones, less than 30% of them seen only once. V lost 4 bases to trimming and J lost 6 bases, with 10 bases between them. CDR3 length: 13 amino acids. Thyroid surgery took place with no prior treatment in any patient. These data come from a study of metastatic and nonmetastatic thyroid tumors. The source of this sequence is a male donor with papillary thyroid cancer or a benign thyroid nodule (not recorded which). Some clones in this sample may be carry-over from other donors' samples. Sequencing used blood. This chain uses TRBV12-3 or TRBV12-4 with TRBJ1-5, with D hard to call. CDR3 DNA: TGTGCCAGCAGTTCGGGGTCAGGTCAGCCCCAGCATTTT. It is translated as CASSSGSGQPQHF.